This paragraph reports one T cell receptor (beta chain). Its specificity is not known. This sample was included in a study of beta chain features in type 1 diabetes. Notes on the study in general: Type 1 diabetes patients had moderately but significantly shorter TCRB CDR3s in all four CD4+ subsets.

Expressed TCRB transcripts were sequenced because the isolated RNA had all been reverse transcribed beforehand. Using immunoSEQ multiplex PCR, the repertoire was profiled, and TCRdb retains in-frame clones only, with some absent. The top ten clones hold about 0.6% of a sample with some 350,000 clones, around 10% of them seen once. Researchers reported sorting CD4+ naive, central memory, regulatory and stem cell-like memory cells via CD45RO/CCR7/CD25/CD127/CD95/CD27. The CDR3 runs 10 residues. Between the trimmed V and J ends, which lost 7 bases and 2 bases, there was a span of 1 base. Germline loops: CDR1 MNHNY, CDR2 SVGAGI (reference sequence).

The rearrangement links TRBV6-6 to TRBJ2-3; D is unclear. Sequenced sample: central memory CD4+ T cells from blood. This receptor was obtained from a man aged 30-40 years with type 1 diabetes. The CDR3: CASNTDTQYF. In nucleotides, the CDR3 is TGTGCCAGCAACACAGATACGCAGTATTTT.